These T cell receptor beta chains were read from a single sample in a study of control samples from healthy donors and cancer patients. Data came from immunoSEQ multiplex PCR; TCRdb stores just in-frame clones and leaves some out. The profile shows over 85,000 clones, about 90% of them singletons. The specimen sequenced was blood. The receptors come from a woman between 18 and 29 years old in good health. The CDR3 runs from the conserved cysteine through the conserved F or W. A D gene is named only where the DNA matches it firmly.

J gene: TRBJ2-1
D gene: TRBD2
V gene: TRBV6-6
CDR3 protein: CASSYWTSVYNEQFF
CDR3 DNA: TGTGCCAGCAGTTACTGGACTAGCGTGTACAATGAGCAGTTCTTC

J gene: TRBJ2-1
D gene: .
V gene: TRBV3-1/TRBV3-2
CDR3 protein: CASSQDRPGFRMHEQFF
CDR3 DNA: TGTGCCAGCAGCCAAGATCGTCCAGGGTTTAGGATGCATGAGCAGTTCTTC

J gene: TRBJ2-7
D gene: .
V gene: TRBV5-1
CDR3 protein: CASSPPGPPYEQYF
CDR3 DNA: TGCGCCAGCAGCCCACCAGGGCCCCCCTACGAGCAGTACTTC

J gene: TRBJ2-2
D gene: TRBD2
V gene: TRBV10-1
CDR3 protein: CASSGGLAGFPGELFF
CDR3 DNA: TGCGCCAGCAGTGGGGGACTAGCGGGATTCCCCGGGGAGCTGTTTTTT

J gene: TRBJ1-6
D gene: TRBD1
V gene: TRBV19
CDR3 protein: CASQTQTGPSPLHF
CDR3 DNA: TGTGCCAGTCAGACACAGACAGGGCCCTCGCCCCTCCACTTT

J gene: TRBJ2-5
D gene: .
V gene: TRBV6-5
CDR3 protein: CASSYSPDRSQETQYF
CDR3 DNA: TGTGCCAGCAGTTACTCCCCGGACAGATCCCAAGAGACCCAGTACTTC

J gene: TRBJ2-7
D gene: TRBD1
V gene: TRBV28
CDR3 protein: CASSTGTGFREQYF
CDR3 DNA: TGTGCCAGCAGTACCGGGACAGGGTTTCGGGAGCAGTACTTC

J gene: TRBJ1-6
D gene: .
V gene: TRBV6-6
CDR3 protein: CASSYSTGSHSPLHF
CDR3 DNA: TGTGCCAGCAGTTACTCGACAGGCTCACATTCACCCCTCCACTTT

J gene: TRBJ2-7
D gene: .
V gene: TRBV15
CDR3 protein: CATSRDLSFREQYF
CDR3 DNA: TGTGCCACCAGCAGAGATCTCAGTTTCCGAGAGCAGTACTTC

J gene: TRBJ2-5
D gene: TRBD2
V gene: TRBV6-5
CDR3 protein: CASSSGLGSETQYF
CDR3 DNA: TGTGCCAGCAGTTCGGGACTAGGGTCGGAGACCCAGTACTTC

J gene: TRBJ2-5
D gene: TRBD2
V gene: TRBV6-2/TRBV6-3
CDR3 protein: CASSYGTSGRQETQYF
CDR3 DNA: TGTGCCAGCAGTTACGGGACTAGCGGGAGGCAAGAGACCCAGTACTTC

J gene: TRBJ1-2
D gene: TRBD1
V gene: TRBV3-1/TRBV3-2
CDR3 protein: CASSELTGDNYGYTF
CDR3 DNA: TGTGCCAGCAGCGAACTGACAGGGGACAACTATGGCTACACCTTC

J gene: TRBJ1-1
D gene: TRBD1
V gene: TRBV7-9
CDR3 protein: CASSRGQGGEAFF
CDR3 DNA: TGTGCCAGCAGCCGAGGACAGGGAGGTGAAGCTTTCTTT

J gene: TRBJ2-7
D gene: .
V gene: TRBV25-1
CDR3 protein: CASSESGSWRGEQYF
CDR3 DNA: TGTGCCAGCAGTGAATCGGGCAGTTGGAGGGGCGAGCAGTACTTC

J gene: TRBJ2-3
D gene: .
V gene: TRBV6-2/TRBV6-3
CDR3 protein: CASRPIAPGTRSTDTQYF
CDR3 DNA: TGTGCCAGCAGACCTATCGCGCCCGGGACGAGAAGCACAGATACGCAGTATTTT